Listed below are T cell receptor beta chains from one sample, sequenced in a study of CD8+CD57+ T cells in acquired aplastic anemia. TCRdb independently ran MiXCR on the reads; one entry per CDR3 protein. Of 200,000 to 300,000 distinct CDR3 sequences in the sample, around 46% are singletons; the top ten hold approximately 7.8%. Sequencing was carried out using sorted CD4+, CD8+, or CD8+CD57+ T cells (not recorded which) from PBMCs. These receptors were taken from a human donor with aplastic anemia. Each CDR3 is given without its conserved first and last residue.

v_gene: TRBV7-2
j_gene: TRBJ1-2
CDR3aa: ASSVEGRPMDGYT

v_gene: TRBV6-1
j_gene: TRBJ2-3
CDR3aa: ASSVLAGETDTQY

v_gene: TRBV7-3
j_gene: TRBJ1-3
CDR3aa: ASSRPASGSGNTIY

v_gene: TRBV9
j_gene: TRBJ1-2
CDR3aa: ASSIRTGGEDYGYT

v_gene: TRBV4-1
j_gene: TRBJ2-3
CDR3aa: ASSQQGGIDTQY

v_gene: TRBV7-8
j_gene: TRBJ1-1
CDR3aa: ASSWGVGTEAF

v_gene: TRBV7-9
j_gene: TRBJ2-7
CDR3aa: ASSSPGQGFYEQY

v_gene: TRBV27
j_gene: TRBJ2-7
CDR3aa: ASSTPGHRGEQY

v_gene: TRBV6-4
j_gene: TRBJ2-2
CDR3aa: ASSDSPAGGELF

v_gene: TRBV25-1
j_gene: TRBJ2-1
CDR3aa: ASTRGGSNEQF

v_gene: TRBV18
j_gene: TRBJ2-5
CDR3aa: ASSLRTRQLQETQY

v_gene: TRBV24-1
j_gene: TRBJ2-1
CDR3aa: ATSVHDEQF

v_gene: TRBV20-1
j_gene: TRBJ1-1
CDR3aa: SARQGRNTEAF

v_gene: TRBV10-3
j_gene: TRBJ1-2
CDR3aa: AIGQQNYGYT

v_gene: TRBV10-3
j_gene: TRBJ1-4
CDR3aa: ASRYDRGSEKLF

v_gene: TRBV9
j_gene: TRBJ1-6
CDR3aa: ASSVGDNSPLH

v_gene: TRBV6-4
j_gene: TRBJ2-7
CDR3aa: ASRDRSYEQY

v_gene: TRBV19
j_gene: TRBJ2-4
CDR3aa: ASSPRQGLAKNIQY

v_gene: TRBV7-2
j_gene: TRBJ1-1
CDR3aa: ASSLVGQVGSF

v_gene: TRBV24-1
j_gene: TRBJ2-7
CDR3aa: ATKWGRLAGGPRIYEQY

v_gene: TRBV7-8
j_gene: TRBJ1-5
CDR3aa: ASSYTGTGVPFSNQPQH

v_gene: TRBV20-1
j_gene: TRBJ1-2
CDR3aa: SALPSLQTVYGYT

v_gene: TRBV28
j_gene: TRBJ2-3
CDR3aa: ASSLRGSSTDTQY

v_gene: TRBV3-1
j_gene: TRBJ1-1
CDR3aa: ASSLKTGGSMAF

v_gene: TRBV7-9
j_gene: TRBJ2-7
CDR3aa: ASSGTGTGTYEQY